These T cell receptor beta chains were read from a single sample in a study of T-cell memory formation after mild COVID-19. Each CDR3 protein gets one entry after TCRdb re-called the 5' RACE reads with MiXCR. Of some 130,000 distinct CDR3 sequences listed, more than 15% were seen once; the top ten hold about 5.2%. Sequenced sample: PBMCs or a T cell subset sorted from them (not recorded which). The receptors stem from a man aged 18 to 35 who had mild COVID-19 (a few samples of this study predate the infection). Cell type and time point are not known. The conserved cysteine and the conserved F or W are not part of the CDR3 here. Size is omitted from some rows. Given values are once, few, many or a class for expanded clones.

V gene | clone size | CDR3 protein
TRBV9 | . | ASSVAALNTEAF
TRBV7-6 | few | ASSSLAGGLNEQF
TRBV30 | few | AWSPQMPQETQY
TRBV18 | few | ASSISDRYEQY
TRBV27 | . | ASSFIRNTEAF
TRBV6-5 | few | ASSYGLAGGPDTQY
TRBV7-8 | few | ASSSLRGPYGYT
TRBV7-9 | few | ASSAGPGNEQF
TRBV4-1 | . | ASSHGEGMETDTQY
TRBV6-5 | few | ASSYSFSSTDTQY
TRBV11-2 | few | ASSRFERGEDTQY
TRBV10-3 | few | AMGRGAQY
TRBV10-3 | few | AIRPDTSGNTIY
TRBV25-1 | . | ASSDPLGGGGAGDTQY
TRBV10-2 | few | ASSEPNVGTQY
TRBV21-1 | . | ASSLDRETYGYT
TRBV12-3/TRBV12-4 | few | ASSLSGRGGNQPQH
TRBV10-3 | few | AIGGVTGNYEQY
TRBV27 | once | AGKNQPQH
TRBV6-5 | few | ASRNRDSSYEQY